The clone carrying this TCR beta chain was picked up a small number of times. The antigen is unknown. This sample was taken from a study of CD8 T cells in ankylosing spondylitis. General study results and limits: Reactive arthritis synovial fluid and blood previously showed some of these motif variants. Matched synovial fluid from ankylosing spondylitis patients was reported to be enriched for disease-linked clones. Disease-linked clones, CD8+, were relatively rare in peripheral blood. Apparently characteristic of ankylosing spondylitis blood was a TCR beta motif (roughly eight highly homologous variants).

Germline loops: CDR1 SGDLS, CDR2 YYNGEE. The CDR3 extends over 16 amino acids. The V and J ends lost 3 bases and 1 base, in that order; junction bases with no gene match: 9. TCRdb independently ran MiXCR on the 5' RACE reads; one entry per CDR3 protein. Seen here are over 150,000 distinct CDR3 sequences, 10% to 15% observed once, and the top ten hold approximately 16%. Sequencing was carried out using blood, either unsorted or a sorted T cell fraction (not recorded which). The J gene is TRBJ1-2, the V gene TRBV9, with 7 positions matching TRBD1. The source is a male donor with ankylosing spondylitis or in good health (not recorded which). CDR3 sequence reads: CASSEEGASFNYGYTF. The CDR3 DNA sequence: TGTGCCAGCAGCGAGGAGGGGGCTTCCTTTAACTATGGCTACACCTTC.